The 5 T cell receptor beta chains in this list originate from one sample, sequenced in a study of patients and donors after allogeneic stem cell transplantation. TCRdb called the RT-PCR reads again in MiXCR, with one record for every CDR3 protein. The sample lists some 200,000 distinct CDR3 sequences, 41% occurring once. Material for sequencing was blood, either unsorted or a sorted T cell fraction (not recorded which). Receptors were obtained from a human donor who was either an allogeneic HSCT recipient or a stem cell or donor lymphocyte infusion donor (not recorded which). It is not recorded whose cells these are; they may come from a transplant donor.

This sequence joins TRBV30 and TRBJ2-3, with TRBD2 matching over 7 bases. Trimming took 3 bases from V and 5 from J; bases not matched to a gene: 11. The V gene's germline CDR1 is GTSNPN and CDR2 SVGIG (reference sequence). The CDR3 covers 15 residues. The CDR3 here is CAWSLRAGVGDTQYF. CDR3 nucleotide sequence: TGTGCCTGGAGCCTCAGGGCGGGAGTGGGAGATACGCAGTATTTT.

The J gene is TRBJ2-2, the V gene TRBV25-1, with 10 bases identical to TRBD2. The CDR3 loop spans 17 amino acids. The V and J ends lost 4 bases and 5 bases, in that order; junction bases with no gene match: 10. Germline V gene data show CDR1 as MGHDK and CDR2 as SYGVNS. CDR3 loop: CASSGVAGGFGTGELFF. CDR3 DNA sequence: TGTGCCAGCAGTGGGGTAGCGGGAGGATTTGGGACCGGGGAGCTGTTTTTT. Full variable domain (rest looked up from reference TRBV25-1 and TRBJ2-2): EADIYQTPRYLVIGTGKKITLECSQTMGHDKMYWYQQDPGMELHLIHYSYGVNSTEKGDLSSESTVSRIRTEHFPLTLESARPSHTSQYLCASSGVAGGFGTGELFFGEGSRLTVL.

This clonotype was seen more than once but under ten times. The CDR3 DNA reads TGCAGTGCTAGCGACAGGGGGCTAGGGTCTAGCAATCAGCCCCAGCATTTT. Its protein is CSASDRGLGSSNQPQHF. The chain joins TRBV20-1 to TRBJ1-5; 10 bases fit TRBD1. The CDR3 totals 17 residues. Germline CDR1 and CDR2: DFQATT and SNEGSKA (reference sequence). With 3 bases clipped from V and 0 bases from J, the junction kept 8 bases outside the gene matches.

V gene TRBV20-1 combines with J gene TRBJ1-2, with 10 bases that match TRBD1. Germline values: CDR1 DFQATT, CDR2 SNEGSKA (reference sequence). There are 16 residues in the CDR3. Germline trimming cut 3 bases from V and 1 base from J; bases unmatched to any gene: 8. The CDR3: CSARGDRGQLNYGYTF. CDR3 bases: TGCAGTGCTAGGGGGGACAGGGGTCAACTTAACTATGGCTACACCTTC.

This sequence joins TRBV12-3 or TRBV12-4 and TRBJ2-5; D is possibly TRBD1 (5 bases). The CDR3 sequence is 14 residues long. V dropped 1 base and J dropped 2 bases, with 8 bases sitting between them. The CDR3 loop reads CASSLVRVQETQYF. Here the CDR3 DNA reads TGTGCCAGCAGTTTAGTCAGGGTGCAAGAGACCCAGTACTTC.